This T cell receptor (beta chain) stems from a study of neurological immune-mediated disorders. Using its own MiXCR run on the 5' RACE reads, TCRdb lists one record per CDR3 protein. The table has 30,000 to 40,000 distinct CDR3 sequences, 11% seen once. There are many counts of this clonotype. Time point reported: technical triplicate 1. The sample comprised PBMCs. The receptor was derived from a man aged 55 to 69 with HTLV-1-associated myelopathy (HAM/TSP).

The DNA of the CDR3 is TGCAGTGCTAGAGATCTCAGCGGGCCTGAAGCTTTCTTT. Translation: CSARDLSGPEAFF. The chain combines TRBV20-1 with TRBJ1-1; D ambiguous. The CDR3 is made up of 13 amino acids. Trimming pared 0 bases from V and 6 bases from J, leaving 11 bases between. CDR1 is DFQATT and CDR2 is SNEGSKA in the germline V gene (reference sequence).